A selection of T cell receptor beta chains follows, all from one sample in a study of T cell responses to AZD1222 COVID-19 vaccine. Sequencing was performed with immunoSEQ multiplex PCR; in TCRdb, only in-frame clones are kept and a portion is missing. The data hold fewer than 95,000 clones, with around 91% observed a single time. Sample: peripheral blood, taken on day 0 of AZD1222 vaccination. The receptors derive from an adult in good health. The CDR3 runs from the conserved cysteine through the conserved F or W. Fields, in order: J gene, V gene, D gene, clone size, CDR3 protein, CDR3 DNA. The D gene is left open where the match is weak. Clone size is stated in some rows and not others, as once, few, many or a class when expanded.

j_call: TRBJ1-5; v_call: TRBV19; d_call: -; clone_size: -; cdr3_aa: CASSIWDTNQPQHF; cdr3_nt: TGTGCCAGTAGTATCTGGGACACCAATCAGCCCCAGCATTTT
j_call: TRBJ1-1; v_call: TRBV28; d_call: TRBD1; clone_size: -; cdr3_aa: CASITGDTEAFF; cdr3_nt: TGTGCCAGCATCACAGGGGACACTGAAGCTTTCTTT
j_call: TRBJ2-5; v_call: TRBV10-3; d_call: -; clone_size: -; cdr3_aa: CAISEPKMETQYF; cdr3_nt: TGTGCCATCAGTGAGCCGAAGATGGAGACCCAGTACTTC
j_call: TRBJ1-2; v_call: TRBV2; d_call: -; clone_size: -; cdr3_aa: CASRPWTDPYSYTF; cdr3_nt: TGTGCCAGCAGACCTTGGACAGATCCTTATAGCTACACCTTC
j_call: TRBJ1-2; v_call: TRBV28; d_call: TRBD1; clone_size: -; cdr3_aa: CASSSLTGGAGIGYTF; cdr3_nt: TGTGCCAGCAGTTCCCTTACAGGGGGCGCAGGAATTGGCTACACCTTC
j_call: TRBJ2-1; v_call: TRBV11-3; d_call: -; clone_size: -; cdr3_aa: CASSWGQTYNEQFF; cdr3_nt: TGTGCCAGCAGCTGGGGACAAACCTACAATGAGCAGTTCTTC
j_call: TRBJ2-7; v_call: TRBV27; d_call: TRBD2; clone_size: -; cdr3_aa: CASSPLAGGSQQYF; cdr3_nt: TGTGCCAGCAGTCCACTAGCGGGAGGTTCGCAGCAGTACTTC
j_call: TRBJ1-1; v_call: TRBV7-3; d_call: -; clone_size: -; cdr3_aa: CASSLMYHTHTEAFF; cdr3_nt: TGTGCCAGCAGCTTAATGTATCACACTCACACTGAAGCTTTCTTT
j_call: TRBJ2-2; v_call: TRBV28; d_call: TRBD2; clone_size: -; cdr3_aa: CASSSIAGIAIGELFF; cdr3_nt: TGTGCCAGCAGTTCCATAGCGGGAATCGCGATCGGGGAGCTGTTTTTT
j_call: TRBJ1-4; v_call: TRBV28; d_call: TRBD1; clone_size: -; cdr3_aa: CASSLPGGVYEKLFF; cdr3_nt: TGTGCCAGCAGTTTACCAGGGGGAGTTTATGAAAAACTGTTTTTT
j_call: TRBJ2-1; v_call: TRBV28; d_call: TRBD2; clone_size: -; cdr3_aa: CASSSPFLGRANNEQFF; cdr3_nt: TGTGCCAGCAGTTCCCCCTTTTTAGGGAGGGCCAACAATGAGCAGTTCTTC
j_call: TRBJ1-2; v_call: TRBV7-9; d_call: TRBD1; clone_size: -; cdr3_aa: CAGSPQTGPGTGSYGYTF; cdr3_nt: TGTGCCGGCAGCCCCCAGACCGGGCCCGGGACAGGTTCCTATGGCTACACCTTC
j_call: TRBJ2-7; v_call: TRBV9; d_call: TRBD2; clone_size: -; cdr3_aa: CASSVGTRNYEQYF; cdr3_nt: TGTGCCAGCAGCGTAGGGACTAGGAACTACGAGCAGTACTTC
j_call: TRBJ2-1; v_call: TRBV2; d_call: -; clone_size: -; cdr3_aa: CASSGMGPEQFF; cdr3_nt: TGTGCCAGCAGTGGCATGGGACCCGAGCAGTTCTTC
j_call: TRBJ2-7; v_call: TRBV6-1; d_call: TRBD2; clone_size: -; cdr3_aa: CASSEVGGEAYEQYF; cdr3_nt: TGTGCCAGCAGTGAAGTGGGGGGGGAGGCCTACGAGCAGTACTTC
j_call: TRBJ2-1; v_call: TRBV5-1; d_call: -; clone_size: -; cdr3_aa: CASSRGGYFGTLRGRSYNEQFF; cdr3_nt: TGCGCCAGCAGCCGGGGTGGATATTTTGGCACCTTGCGGGGCCGCAGCTACAATGAGCAGTTCTTC
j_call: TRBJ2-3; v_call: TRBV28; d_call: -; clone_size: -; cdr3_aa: CASSYTDTQYF; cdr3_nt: TGTGCCAGCAGTTACACAGATACGCAGTATTTT
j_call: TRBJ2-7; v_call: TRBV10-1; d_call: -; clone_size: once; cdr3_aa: CASSDCPYEQYF; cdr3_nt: TGCGCCAGCAGTGATTGTCCGTACGAGCAGTACTTC
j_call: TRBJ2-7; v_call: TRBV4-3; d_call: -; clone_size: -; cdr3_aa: CASSQVGDSRTYEQYF; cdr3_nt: TGCGCCAGCAGCCAAGTAGGGGACTCTCGAACCTACGAGCAGTACTTC
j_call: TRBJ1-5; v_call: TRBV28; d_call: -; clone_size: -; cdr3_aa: CASSLGLVYQPQHF; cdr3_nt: TGTGCCAGCAGTTTAGGGCTGGTATATCAGCCCCAGCATTTT
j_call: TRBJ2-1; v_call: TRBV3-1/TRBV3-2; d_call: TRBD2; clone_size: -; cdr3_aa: CASSHAPGLASIEQFF; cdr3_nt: TGTGCCAGCAGCCATGCACCGGGACTAGCGAGCATTGAGCAGTTCTTC
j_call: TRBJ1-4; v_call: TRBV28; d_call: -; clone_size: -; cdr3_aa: CASRWVQGGEKLFF; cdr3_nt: TGTGCCAGCCGCTGGGTCCAAGGGGGTGAAAAACTGTTTTTT
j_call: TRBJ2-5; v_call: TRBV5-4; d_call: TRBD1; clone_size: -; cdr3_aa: CASSQDRGQETQYF; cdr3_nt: TGTGCCAGCAGCCAAGACAGGGGGCAAGAGACCCAGTACTTC
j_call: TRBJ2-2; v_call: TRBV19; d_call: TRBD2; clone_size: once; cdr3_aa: CASSPSGLAGANTGELFF; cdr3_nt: TGTGCCAGTAGTCCCTCGGGACTAGCGGGGGCAAACACCGGGGAGCTGTTTTTT
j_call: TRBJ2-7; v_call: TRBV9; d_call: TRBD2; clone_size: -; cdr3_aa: CASSPGGLAGGEQYF; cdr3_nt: TGTGCCAGCAGCCCTGGGGGACTAGCGGGTGGCGAGCAGTACTTC
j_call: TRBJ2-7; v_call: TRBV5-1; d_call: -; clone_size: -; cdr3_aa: CASSLGADEQYF; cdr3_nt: TGCGCCAGCAGCCTTGGAGCCGACGAGCAGTACTTC
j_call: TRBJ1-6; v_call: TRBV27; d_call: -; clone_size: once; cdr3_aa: CASSEANSPLHF; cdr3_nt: TGTGCCAGCAGTGAGGCGAATTCACCCCTCCACTTT
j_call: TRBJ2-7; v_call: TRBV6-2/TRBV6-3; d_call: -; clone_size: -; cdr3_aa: CASSAGLQGYEQYF; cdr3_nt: TGTGCCAGCAGTGCAGGGCTACAGGGCTACGAGCAGTACTTC
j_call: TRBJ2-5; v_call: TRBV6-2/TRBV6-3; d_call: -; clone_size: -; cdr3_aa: CASSYSPSGAKETQYF; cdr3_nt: TGTGCCAGCAGTTACTCCCCCTCAGGGGCTAAGGAGACCCAGTACTTC
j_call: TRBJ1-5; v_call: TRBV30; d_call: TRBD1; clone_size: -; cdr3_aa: CAWSPGQGSQPQHF; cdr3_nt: TGTGCCTGGAGTCCGGGACAGGGGAGCCAGCCCCAGCATTTT
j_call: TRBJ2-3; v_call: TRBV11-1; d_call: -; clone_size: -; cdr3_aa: CASSLAPSRDGTDTQYF; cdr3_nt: TGTGCCAGCAGCTTAGCCCCGTCCCGGGATGGGACAGATACGCAGTATTTT
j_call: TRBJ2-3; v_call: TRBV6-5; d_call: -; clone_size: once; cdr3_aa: CASSYRRQPSTDTQYF; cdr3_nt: TGTGCCAGCAGTTACCGTCGACAGCCTAGCACAGATACGCAGTATTTT
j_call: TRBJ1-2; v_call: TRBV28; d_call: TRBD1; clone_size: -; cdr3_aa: CASSWRVDRGLYYGYTF; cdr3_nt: TGTGCCAGCAGTTGGCGGGTCGACAGGGGCCTATACTATGGCTACACCTTC
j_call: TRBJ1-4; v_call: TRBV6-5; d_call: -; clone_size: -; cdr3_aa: CASSYSPTRTREKLFF; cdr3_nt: TGTGCCAGCAGTTACTCGCCCACCCGAACACGTGAAAAACTGTTTTTT
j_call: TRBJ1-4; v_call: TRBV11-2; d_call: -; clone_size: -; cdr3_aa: CASSFSRRDEKLFF; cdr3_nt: TGTGCCAGCAGCTTTTCCAGGAGGGATGAAAAACTGTTTTTT
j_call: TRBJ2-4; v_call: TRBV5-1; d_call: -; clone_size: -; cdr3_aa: CASSFAGDPAKNIQYF; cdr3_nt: TGCGCCAGCAGCTTCGCAGGGGACCCAGCCAAAAACATTCAGTACTTC
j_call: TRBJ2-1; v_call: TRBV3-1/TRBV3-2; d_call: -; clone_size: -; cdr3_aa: CASSQVEGLEQFF; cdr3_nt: TGTGCCAGCAGCCAAGTAGAGGGGTTAGAGCAGTTCTTC
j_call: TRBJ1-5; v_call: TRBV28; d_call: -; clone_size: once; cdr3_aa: CASSFVGQPQHF; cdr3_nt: TGTGCCAGCAGTTTTGTGGGTCAGCCCCAGCATTTT
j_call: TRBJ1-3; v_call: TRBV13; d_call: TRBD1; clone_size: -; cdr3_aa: CASSSDRGSGNTIYF; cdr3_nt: TGTGCCAGCAGCTCCGACAGGGGCTCTGGAAACACCATATATTTT
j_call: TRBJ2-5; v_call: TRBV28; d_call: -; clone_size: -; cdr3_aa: CASSLQGLETQYF; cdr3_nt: TGTGCCAGCAGTTTACAGGGGTTGGAGACCCAGTACTTC
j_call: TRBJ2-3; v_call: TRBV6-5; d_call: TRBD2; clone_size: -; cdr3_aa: CASSYDRLSGSSF; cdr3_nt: TGTGCCAGCAGTTACGACAGGTTAAGCGGGAGTTCTTTT
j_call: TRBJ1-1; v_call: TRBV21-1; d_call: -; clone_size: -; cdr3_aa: CASSGRQALNTEAFF; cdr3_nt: TGTGCCAGCAGCGGACGACAGGCTTTGAACACTGAAGCTTTCTTT
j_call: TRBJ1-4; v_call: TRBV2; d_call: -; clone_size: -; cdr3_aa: CASTGGAEGEKLFF; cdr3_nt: TGTGCCAGCACCGGGGGGGCGGAGGGTGAAAAACTGTTTTTT
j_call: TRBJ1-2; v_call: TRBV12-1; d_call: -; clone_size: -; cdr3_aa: CASSQKDGRGDNYGCTF; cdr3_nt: -
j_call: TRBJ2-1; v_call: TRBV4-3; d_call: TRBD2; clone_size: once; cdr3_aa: CASSLWTSGRSSYNEQFF; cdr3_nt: TGCGCCAGCAGCCTATGGACTAGCGGGAGGAGCTCCTACAATGAGCAGTTCTTC
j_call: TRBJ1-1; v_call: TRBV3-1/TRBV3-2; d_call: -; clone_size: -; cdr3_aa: CASSQQPRGSVEAFF; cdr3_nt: TGTGCCAGCAGCCAACAACCCCGCGGGTCAGTTGAAGCTTTCTTT
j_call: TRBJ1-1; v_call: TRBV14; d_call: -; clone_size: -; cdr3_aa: CASSPLRSTEAFF; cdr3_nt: TGTGCCAGCAGCCCCCTAAGAAGCACTGAAGCTTTCTTT
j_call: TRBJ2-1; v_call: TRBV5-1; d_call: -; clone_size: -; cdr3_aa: CASSLANEQFF; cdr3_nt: TGCGCCAGCAGCTTGGCCAATGAGCAGTTCTTC
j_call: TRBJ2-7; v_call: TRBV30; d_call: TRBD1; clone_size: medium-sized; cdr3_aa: CAWGRGRGFEQYF; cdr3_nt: TGTGCCTGGGGTAGGGGCAGGGGGTTCGAGCAGTACTTC
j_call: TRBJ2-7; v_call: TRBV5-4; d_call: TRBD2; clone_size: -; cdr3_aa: CASSLGSGRGGNEQYF; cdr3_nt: TGTGCCAGCAGCTTGGGTAGCGGGAGGGGAGGGAACGAGCAGTACTTC
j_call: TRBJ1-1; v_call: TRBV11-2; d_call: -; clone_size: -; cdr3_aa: CASSLGRGTEAFF; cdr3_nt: TGTGCCAGCAGCTTAGGGAGGGGCACTGAAGCTTTCTTT